These T cell receptor beta chains were read from a single sample in a study of cytomegalovirus exposure and HLA in healthy donors. This table comes from immunoSEQ multiplex PCR, and its TCRdb copy is limited to in-frame clones, with some not included. The repertoire includes more than 90,000 clones, 70% to 85% of them detected once, and 11% sits in the top ten. Source material: PBMCs. Source of these receptors: a woman between 45 and 65 years old in good health and CMV-seropositive. CDR3s include the opening cysteine and the closing phenylalanine or tryptophan. The D gene is left open where the match is weak. Size tells how often a clone was seen (once, few, many) or the class of an expanded clone, and some rows leave it out.

size: few
V: TRBV19
D: TRBD1
J: TRBJ1-2
CDR3: CASWTGVRYGYTF
DNA: TGTGCCAGCTGGACAGGGGTCAGGTATGGCTACACCTTC

size: NA
V: TRBV15
D: TRBD2
J: TRBJ2-5
CDR3: CATSRNHGTAGTSGGKETQYF
DNA: TGTGCCACCAGCAGAAACCATGGGACAGCCGGGACTAGCGGGGGGAAAGAGACCCAGTACTTC

size: NA
V: TRBV10-1
D: TRBD2
J: TRBJ2-3
CDR3: CASSVRLAGTDTQYF
DNA: TGCGCCAGCAGCGTCCGACTAGCGGGCACAGATACGCAGTATTTT

size: once
V: TRBV28
D: NA
J: TRBJ2-2
CDR3: CASLGLRANTGELFF
DNA: TGTGCCAGCTTGGGACTGAGAGCGAACACCGGGGAGCTGTTTTTT

size: NA
V: TRBV28
D: TRBD1
J: TRBJ2-7
CDR3: CASSIKQGLQYF
DNA: TGTGCCAGCAGTATAAAACAGGGGTTGCAGTACTTC

size: NA
V: TRBV5-1
D: NA
J: TRBJ1-5
CDR3: CASSLAVNQPQHF
DNA: TGCGCCAGCAGCTTGGCGGTTAATCAGCCCCAGCATTTT

size: few
V: TRBV19
D: NA
J: TRBJ1-4
CDR3: CASSIWGRGSAEKLFF
DNA: TGTGCCAGTAGTATCTGGGGAAGGGGGTCGGCTGAAAAACTGTTTTTT

size: NA
V: TRBV30
D: TRBD2
J: TRBJ2-7
CDR3: CAWSVSGNEQYF
DNA: TGTGCCTGGAGTGTAAGCGGGAACGAGCAGTACTTC

size: NA
V: TRBV18
D: TRBD1
J: TRBJ1-4
CDR3: CASSPPTGGGLNEKLFF
DNA: TGTGCCAGCTCACCTCCGACAGGGGGGGGCCTAAATGAAAAACTGTTTTTT

size: NA
V: TRBV28
D: NA
J: TRBJ1-2
CDR3: CASSITPILDQQEIRDGYTF
DNA: TGTGCCAGCAGCATCACGCCCATCCTCGACCAACAGGAAATCCGGGATGGCTACACCTTC

size: few
V: TRBV10-3
D: NA
J: TRBJ1-4
CDR3: CAINLDISNEELFF
DNA: TGTGCCATCAATCTGGACATATCTAATGAGGAACTGTTTTTT

size: NA
V: TRBV6-4
D: TRBD1
J: TRBJ2-1
CDR3: CASSETGRSNEQFF
DNA: TGTGCCAGCAGTGAGACAGGGCGATCCAATGAGCAGTTCTTC

size: NA
V: TRBV4-1
D: NA
J: TRBJ1-4
CDR3: CASSLPLGVREKLFF
DNA: TGCGCCAGCAGCCTACCCTTGGGAGTGAGAGAAAAACTGTTTTTT

size: NA
V: TRBV5-4
D: TRBD2
J: TRBJ2-3
CDR3: CASSFSLAGDNTQYF
DNA: TGTGCCAGCAGCTTCTCACTAGCGGGGGACAATACGCAGTATTTT

size: NA
V: TRBV4-1
D: TRBD2
J: TRBJ2-3
CDR3: CASSQGVAGGRDTQYF
DNA: TGCGCCAGCAGCCAAGGAGTAGCGGGGGGGCGCGATACGCAGTATTTT

size: NA
V: TRBV2
D: TRBD1
J: TRBJ1-1
CDR3: CASIQGVDTEAFF
DNA: TGTGCTAGCATACAGGGGGTCGACACTGAAGCTTTCTTT

size: NA
V: TRBV7-6
D: NA
J: TRBJ1-4
CDR3: CASSLGSRVGEKLFF
DNA: TGTGCCAGCAGCTTAGGCTCCAGGGTGGGTGAAAAACTGTTTTTT

size: NA
V: TRBV4-1
D: TRBD1
J: TRBJ2-7
CDR3: CASSQDPGTGVGEQYF
DNA: TGCGCCAGCAGCCAAGATCCCGGGACAGGGGTGGGGGAGCAGTACTTC

size: NA
V: TRBV25-1
D: NA
J: TRBJ2-5
CDR3: CASSESGQETQYF
DNA: TGTGCCAGCAGTGAATCGGGCCAAGAGACCCAGTACTTC

size: NA
V: TRBV10-3
D: TRBD1
J: TRBJ2-7
CDR3: CAISTRQGSYEQYF
DNA: TGTGCCATCAGTACTCGACAGGGCTCCTACGAGCAGTACTTC

size: NA
V: TRBV7-9
D: NA
J: TRBJ2-7
CDR3: CASSLDSRGSEQYF
DNA: TGTGCCAGCAGCTTAGATTCTAGGGGTTCCGAGCAGTACTTC

size: NA
V: TRBV28
D: NA
J: TRBJ1-5
CDR3: CASTLSYQPQHF
DNA: TGTGCCAGCACGTTGAGTTATCAGCCCCAGCATTTT

size: NA
V: TRBV18
D: TRBD1
J: TRBJ1-1
CDR3: CASSPGQGRNTEAFF
DNA: TGTGCCAGCTCACCAGGACAGGGGAGGAACACTGAAGCTTTCTTT

size: once
V: TRBV25-1
D: NA
J: TRBJ2-7
CDR3: CASSDAPGWEQYF
DNA: TGTGCCAGCAGTGACGCCCCAGGATGGGAGCAGTACTTC

size: NA
V: TRBV6-5
D: NA
J: TRBJ2-2
CDR3: CASAEGGGELFF
DNA: TGTGCCAGCGCCGAAGGGGGCGGGGAGCTGTTTTTT

size: NA
V: TRBV5-4
D: TRBD2
J: TRBJ2-1
CDR3: CASSWTGLAGVNNEQFF
DNA: TGTGCCAGCAGTTGGACGGGACTAGCGGGAGTAAACAATGAGCAGTTCTTC

size: once
V: TRBV19
D: TRBD1
J: TRBJ2-7
CDR3: CASRRRNPGQGTYEQYF
DNA: TGTGCCAGTAGACGAAGGAACCCGGGACAGGGAACCTACGAGCAGTACTTC

size: NA
V: TRBV7-2
D: NA
J: TRBJ2-5
CDR3: CASSLRTIQETQYF
DNA: TGTGCCAGCAGCCTGCGGACTATTCAAGAGACCCAGTACTTC

size: NA
V: TRBV30
D: TRBD1
J: TRBJ2-7
CDR3: CAWSGTDNYEQYF
DNA: TGTGCCTGGAGCGGGACAGACAACTACGAGCAGTACTTC

size: NA
V: TRBV6-1
D: NA
J: TRBJ2-3
CDR3: CASRTRGDRTDTQYF
DNA: TGTGCCAGCAGAACCCGGGGGGACAGGACAGATACGCAGTATTTT

size: NA
V: TRBV6-5
D: TRBD1
J: TRBJ1-4
CDR3: CASSFGQGEEKLFF
DNA: TGTGCCAGCAGTTTCGGACAGGGGGAGGAAAAACTGTTTTTT

size: NA
V: TRBV28
D: NA
J: TRBJ2-7
CDR3: CASSLSAPYEQYF
DNA: TGTGCCAGCAGTTTGTCTGCGCCCTACGAGCAGTACTTC